A selection of T cell receptor beta chains follows, all from one sample in a study of T cell responses to AZD1222 COVID-19 vaccine. Sequenced by immunoSEQ multiplex PCR; TCRdb stores in-frame clones only, minus some. Of 120,000 or so clones listed, 88% are singletons. Sequencing used peripheral blood, obtained on day 0 of MenACWY control vaccination. The source of these receptors is an adult in good health. Both conserved end residues are part of each CDR3. Fields, in order: J gene, D gene, V gene, clone size, CDR3 DNA, CDR3 protein. The D gene is left open where the match is weak. Clone size is stated in some rows and not others, as once, few, many or a class when expanded.

j_call: TRBJ2-5; d_call: .; v_call: TRBV28; clone_size: few; cdr3_nt: TGTGCCAGCAGTGAAGACACACTTTCCCAAGAGACCCAGTACTTC; cdr3_aa: CASSEDTLSQETQYF
j_call: TRBJ2-7; d_call: TRBD2; v_call: TRBV4-1; clone_size: .; cdr3_nt: TGCGCCAGCAGCCAGGGGACTACCAATTCCGAGCAGTACTTC; cdr3_aa: CASSQGTTNSEQYF
j_call: TRBJ1-2; d_call: .; v_call: TRBV5-6; clone_size: .; cdr3_nt: TGTGCCAGCAGCTCCTCGGGACAAAGCCGATGGGGCTACACCTTC; cdr3_aa: CASSSSGQSRWGYTF
j_call: TRBJ2-7; d_call: .; v_call: TRBV2; clone_size: .; cdr3_nt: TGTGCCAGCAGTCTGACTTCCTACGAGCAGTACTTC; cdr3_aa: CASSLTSYEQYF
j_call: TRBJ2-1; d_call: .; v_call: TRBV6-5; clone_size: .; cdr3_nt: TGTGCCGCCTCCGGTACCATAAGGGGCGAGCAGTTCTTC; cdr3_aa: CAASGTIRGEQFF
j_call: TRBJ1-5; d_call: TRBD1; v_call: TRBV4-1; clone_size: .; cdr3_nt: TGCGCCAGCAGCCAGGGACAGGGGTTCGGACAGCCCCAGCATTTT; cdr3_aa: CASSQGQGFGQPQHF
j_call: TRBJ1-2; d_call: .; v_call: TRBV11-2; clone_size: .; cdr3_nt: TGTGCCAGCAGCCCGGGTCCAGGGTGGGGCAGTTATGGCTACACCTTC; cdr3_aa: CASSPGPGWGSYGYTF
j_call: TRBJ1-5; d_call: TRBD1; v_call: TRBV6-5; clone_size: once; cdr3_nt: TGTGCCAGCAGGACAGGGGGCTTTAGTCAGCCCCAGCATTTT; cdr3_aa: CASRTGGFSQPQHF
j_call: TRBJ1-2; d_call: TRBD1; v_call: TRBV30; clone_size: .; cdr3_nt: TGTGCCTGGGGATCCGGACAGGGGGGATATGGCTACACCTTC; cdr3_aa: CAWGSGQGGYGYTF
j_call: TRBJ2-7; d_call: TRBD2; v_call: TRBV2; clone_size: .; cdr3_nt: TGTGCCAGCTGCCTTGATGGACTAGCGGGGACCTACGAGCAGTACTTC; cdr3_aa: CASCLDGLAGTYEQYF